This TCR beta chain was found in a study of cytotoxic CD8 clonotypes in ibrutinib-treated CLL. Study information: Mean productive templates were around 260,000; mean productive rearrangements were over 80,000. Study-wide results and limits: Clonality, elevated at ibrutinib response, dropped back toward baseline at progression.

V was clipped by 1 base and J by 5 bases; unmatched bases: 7. CDR1 is LGHNA, CDR2 YSLEER, per germline. The CDR3 runs 15 residues. This clone was found a few times. Its target is not known. TCR beta library input comprised about 2 micrograms of genomic DNA from cryopreserved PBMCs. Depth targeted 1 in 200,000 to 1 in 1 million T cells, averaging 10x coverage per clonotype. Libraries were prepared by immunoSEQ multiplex PCR; TCRdb keeps only in-frame clonotypes and omits some of them. The sample records roughly 150,000 clones, about three quarters being singletons. This clonotype originated in a human donor with chronic lymphocytic leukemia. The sequences come from PBMCs, collected after 24 months of ibrutinib treatment. This chain connects TRBV4-3 to TRBJ1-1; 7 bases fit TRBD1. The CDR3: CASSQGVQGGTEAFF. The CDR3 DNA sequence: TGCGCCAGCAGCCAAGGAGTTCAGGGGGGGACTGAAGCTTTCTTT.